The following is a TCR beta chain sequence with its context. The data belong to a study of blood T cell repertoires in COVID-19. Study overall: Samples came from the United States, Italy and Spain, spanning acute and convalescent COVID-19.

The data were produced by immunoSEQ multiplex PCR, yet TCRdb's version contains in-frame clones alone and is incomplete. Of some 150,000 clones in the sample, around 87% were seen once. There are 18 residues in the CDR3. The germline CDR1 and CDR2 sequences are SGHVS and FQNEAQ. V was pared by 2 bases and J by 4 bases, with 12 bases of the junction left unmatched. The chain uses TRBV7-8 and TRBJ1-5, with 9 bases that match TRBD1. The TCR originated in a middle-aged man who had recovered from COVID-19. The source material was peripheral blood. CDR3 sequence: CASSLKASGTGRNQPQHF. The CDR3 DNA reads TGTGCCAGCAGCTTAAAAGCTTCCGGGACAGGGCGAAATCAGCCCCAGCATTTT. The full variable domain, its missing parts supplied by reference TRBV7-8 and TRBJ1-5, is GAGVSQSPRYKVAKRGQDVALRCDPISGHVSLFWYQQALGQGPEFLTYFQNEAQLDKSGLPSDRFFAERPEGSVSTLKIQRTQQEDSAVYLCASSLKASGTGRNQPQHFGDGTRLSIL.